Presented here are 18 T cell receptor beta chains from one specimen sequenced in a study of shared clonotypes between healthy human individuals (dated by TCRdb to 2018 to 2021). Receptors were amplified or captured by the immunoSEQ multiplex PCR assay. TCRdb limited this immuneACCESS table to in-frame rearrangements with V and J called. A share of clones is missing; checked studies link under half to unresolved V genes, and the rest is unexplained. The sample table holds around 430,000 clones, of which 79% were seen once. The ten largest clonotypes hold roughly 13% of the sample. The material sequenced was PBMCs. All receptors come from a woman in her thirties or forties in good health. Some clones in this sample may be carry-over from other donors' samples.

V and J are TRBV28 and TRBJ1-5, with 7 bases identical to TRBD1. The CDR3 sequence is 15 residues long. The trim removed 3 bases at V and 5 bases at J, leaving 7 bases unmatched. Germline CDR1 MDHEN, CDR2 SYDVKM. CDR3 in amino acids: CASSLGGQKYQPQHF. The CDR3 DNA reads as TGTGCCAGCAGTTTGGGGGGACAGAAATATCAGCCCCAGCATTTT. Drawing the rest from reference TRBV28 and TRBJ1-5, the complete variable domain is DVKVTQSSRYLVKRTGEKVFLECVQDMDHENMFWYRQDPGLGLRLIYFSYDVKMKEKGDIPEGYSVSREKKERFSLILESASTNQTSMYLCASSLGGQKYQPQHFGDGTRLSIL.

This chain joins TRBV6-4 and TRBJ2-1; 9 bases map to TRBD1. The CDR3 loop spans 15 amino acids. CDR1 and CDR2 (germline): MRHNA, SNTAGT. V dropped 3 bases and J dropped 6; count of bases not matched to a gene: 6. The CDR3 loop is CASSEQGASSNEQFF. The CDR3 DNA reads TGTGCCAGCAGTGAACAGGGGGCTAGCAGCAATGAGCAGTTCTTC.

This chain's CDR3 is CASRPDTGSYNEQFF. In nucleotides, the CDR3 is TGTGCCAGCAGGCCAGACACCGGTTCATACAATGAGCAGTTCTTC. V and J are TRBV2 and TRBJ2-1; D is unresolved. V lost 6 bases to trimming and J lost 4 bases, with 16 bases between them. In germline, CDR1 is SNHLY, CDR2 FYNNEI. The CDR3 totals 15 residues.

The chain recombines TRBV18 with TRBJ2-7, with 9 nucleotides matching TRBD2. Trimming cost V 4 bases and J 0 bases; bases outside gene matches: 1. This CDR3 spans 14 amino acids. Germline V lookup: CDR1 KGHSH, CDR2 LQKENI. The CDR3 DNA reads as TGTGCCAGCTCACTAGCGGGGGACTCCTACGAGCAGTACTTC. Its translation: CASSLAGDSYEQYF.

The genes are TRBV9 and TRBJ2-2; 11 bases are shared with TRBD2. With V trimmed by 4 bases and J by 1 base, 3 bases remained unmatched. The CDR3 is made up of 16 amino acids. Germline CDR1 is SGDLS and CDR2 is YYNGEE. The CDR3 loop reads CASSPGLAENTGELFF. The CDR3 DNA sequence: TGTGCCAGCAGCCCGGGACTAGCGGAGAACACCGGGGAGCTGTTTTTT.

As concerns this clone: The sample contains more than one DNA sequence encoding this CDR3. The chain is built from TRBV18 and TRBJ2-2; D possibly uses TRBD1 or TRBD2 (6 bases each). This CDR3 spans 15 amino acids. CDR1 and CDR2 (germline): KGHSH, LQKENI. V was shortened by 3 bases and J by 4 bases, with 12 bases between the two germline ends. This CDR3 is CASSPGGAGTGELFF. DNA of the CDR3: TGTGCCAGCTCACCCGGGGGCGCCGGCACCGGGGAGCTGTTTTTT.

The V call is TRBV21-1, the J call TRBJ2-3; the table gives TRBD2 as D, unverified against the DNA. TRBV21-1 is a pseudogene. CDR3 length equals 16 residues. The CDR3 is CASSSRTSGCTDTQYF. CDR3 DNA: TGTGCCAGCAGCTCAAGGACTAGCGGGTGCACAGATACGCAGTATTTT.

On this clone itself: This likely traces to a read error, being one base from a far larger clone. Given the absence of the conserved phenylalanine or tryptophan at the CDR3 end, a read error is likely. This chain joins TRBV6-6 and TRBJ1-2; D perhaps matches TRBD1 (5 bases). Trimming removed 9 bases at V and 7 bases at J, with 12 bases between. From germline, CDR1 is MNHNY and CDR2 SVGAGI (reference sequence). The CDR3 runs to 11 residues. The DNA of the CDR3 is TGTGCCAGTACGGGGGGAGCTGGCTACACCCTC. It translates to CASTGGAGYTL.

The V gene is TRBV28, the J gene TRBJ1-2; possibly TRBD1 for D (6 bases). CDR1 and CDR2 from the germline V gene are MDHEN and SYDVKM. This CDR3 is 15 amino acids long. The V end was cut by 4 bases, the J end by 8 bases, with 20 bases between. CDR3 sequence: CASSSPRGAGTGYTF. The DNA of the CDR3 is TGTGCCAGCAGTTCCCCAAGGGGGGCAGGGACGGGCTACACCTTC.

The rearrangement joins TRBV29-1 to TRBJ2-5; perhaps TRBD2 as D (7 bases). The CDR3 extends over 14 amino acids. V was shortened by 4 bases and J by 1 base, with 13 bases between the two germline ends. The germline V gene has CDR1 SQVTM and CDR2 ANQGSEA. The CDR3 region is CSVGKGGPQETQYF. CDR3 sequence (DNA): TGCAGCGTTGGGAAGGGGGGGCCCCAAGAGACCCAGTACTTC.

This rearrangement joins TRBV5-1 to TRBJ2-1; TRBD1 is a possible D gene (6 bases). The CDR3 spans 14 residues. Germline CDR1 is SGHRS and CDR2 is YFSETQ. The V and J ends lost 5 bases and 3 bases respectively, with 12 bases between them. The CDR3 DNA reads TGCGCCAGCAGTTCACAGGGAGACTACAATGAGCAGTTCTTC. It is translated as CASSSQGDYNEQFF.

J is TRBJ1-2 and V is TRBV19; TRBD1 might be the D (6 bases). Trimming stripped 3 bases from V and 6 bases from J, with 23 bases between. This CDR3 comprises 17 residues. Germline lookup yields CDR1 LNHDA and CDR2 SQIVND (reference sequence). In DNA form, the CDR3 reads TGTGCCAGTAGTATCCGGATCGACGCGCAGGGGAACCATGGCTACACCTTC. Amino acid sequence: CASSIRIDAQGNHGYTF. Complete variable domain (other parts from reference TRBV19 and TRBJ1-2): DGGITQSPKYLFRKEGQNVTLSCEQNLNHDAMYWYRQDPGQGLRLIYYSQIVNDFQKGDIAEGYSVSREKKESFPLTVTSAQKNPTAFYLCASSIRIDAQGNHGYTFGSGTRLTVV.

The chain has TRBV27 and TRBJ1-5, with D perhaps matching TRBD1 (5 bases). Looked up from germline, CDR1 is MNHEY and CDR2 is SMNVEV (reference sequence). The germline V and J ends were trimmed by 5 bases and 2 bases, with 16 bases remaining between them. This CDR3 spans 16 amino acids. CDR3 in amino acids: CASSPRTMAGNQPQHF. DNA for the CDR3: TGTGCCAGCAGTCCGCGGACAATGGCTGGCAATCAGCCCCAGCATTTT.

The chain has TRBV7-8 and TRBJ1-1; D is undetermined. The germline V gene encodes CDR1 SGHVS and CDR2 FQNEAQ. CDR3 length: 13 residues. V gave up 3 bases and J gave up 5 bases, with 10 bases separating them. Written as DNA, the CDR3 is TGTGCCAGCAGCTTCGGGGTAACGACTGAAGCTTTCTTT. This gives the protein CASSFGVTTEAFF.

This clone is a singleton in its sample. The chain recombines TRBV6-1 with TRBJ2-7; D is tentatively TRBD1 or TRBD2 (5 bases each). V lost 8 bases and J 3 bases, leaving 14 bases between the germline ends. Germline CDR1 and CDR2: MNHNS and SASEGT. The CDR3 has 13 amino acids. In DNA, the CDR3 is TGTGCCAGCGATCCTGGGACGAACTACGAGCAGTACTTC. This codes for CASDPGTNYEQYF.

The rearrangement uses TRBV18 and TRBJ2-7; D is possibly TRBD2 (5 bases). Germline CDR1 reads KGHSH; CDR2 reads LQKENI. The CDR3 is 15 amino acids. Trimming removed 3 bases at V and 1 base at J, with 13 bases between. The CDR3 region has the DNA TGTGCCAGCTCACCCGACGTTGGCGGGTCCTACGAGCAGTACTTC. Its protein product is CASSPDVGGSYEQYF.

The V and J genes are TRBV7-2 and TRBJ2-5, with a tentative D call TRBD2 (6 bases). The germline V and J ends were trimmed by 1 base and 4 bases, with 13 bases remaining between them. In germline, CDR1 is SGHTA, CDR2 FQGNSA. This CDR3 contains 15 residues. This chain's CDR3 is CASSLVGAGAETQYF. The DNA of the CDR3 is TGTGCCAGCAGCTTAGTGGGAGCGGGCGCAGAGACCCAGTACTTC.

The rearrangement links TRBV5-5 to TRBJ2-2, with D possibly TRBD1 on 5 matching bases. This CDR3 spans 13 amino acids. The V and J ends lost 5 bases and 5 bases respectively, with 10 bases between them. Germline CDR1 and CDR2: SGHKS and YYEKEE (reference sequence). CDR3 sequence reads: CASSPQGTGELFF. In DNA form, the CDR3 reads TGTGCCAGCAGTCCGCAGGGAACCGGGGAGCTGTTTTTT.